Detailed here is one T cell receptor beta chain. Its specificity is not known. This entry is derived from a study of OX40 agonist ivuxolimab in advanced cancers. Study background: From about 20 to 79 years was the age range, with a mean of roughly 59 years, and around 84% were male. Previous treatment with anti-PD-1, anti-PD-L1 or anti-CTLA-4 therapy was allowed; 40% had received some. Study-wide points: Low normalized T-cell clonal expansion was additionally recorded for some nonresponders.

Exclusion applied to patients with autoimmune disease history or systemic immunosuppression. This CDR3 has 16 amino acids. Produced via immunoSEQ multiplex PCR; TCRdb's table is partial and in-frame only. This sample carries some 70,000 clones, roughly 80% of them seen once, and the ten largest clones take about 0.42%. This chain links TRBV12-2 with TRBJ1-5; the D segment call TRBD1 is taken from the table without a DNA check. TRBV12-2 is a known pseudogene. Sequenced here: CD4+ or CD8+ T cells sorted from blood, sampled in a trial of the OX40 agonist ivuxolimab. This sequence originates from an adult with an advanced solid tumor such as melanoma, head and neck, liver or kidney cancer. CDR3: CASRFQQGRCNQPQHF. Here the CDR3 DNA reads TGTGCAAGTCGTTTCCAACAGGGTCGATGCAATCAGCCCCAGCATTTT.